This TCR beta chain was profiled in a study of T cell repertoires in cytomegalovirus infection. Overall study: Public TCR beta signatures marked donors with CMV infection and the matching HLA.

Study-wide findings and caveats: The ex vivo response was dominated by HLA-C-restricted CMV-specific TCR beta clonotypes. Individuals carrying CMV plus the relevant HLA were identified by cumulative frequency of public TCR beta families.

This clonotype has ten or more counts. What it recognizes is unknown. TCRdb reprocessed the reads with MiXCR, giving one entry per CDR3 protein. Among a few hundred thousand distinct CDR3 sequences listed, 8% to 9.5% were seen once. Per the germline V gene, CDR1 is SGHNT and CDR2 is YENEEA. Between the trimmed V and J ends, which lost 0 bases and 0 bases, there was a span of 12 bases. The length of the CDR3 is 18 residues. The chain recombines TRBV11-3 with TRBJ2-6; weak D call: TRBD2 (5 bases). The TCR sequence derives from a human donor in good health (CMV status not recorded). Some clones in this sample may be carry-over from other donors' samples. The sequencing sample was made of PBMCs. CDR3 in amino acids: CASSLDEWRSSGANVLTF. CDR3 DNA: TGTGCCAGCAGCTTAGATGAATGGAGGAGCTCTGGGGCCAACGTCCTGACTTTC.